The 30 T cell receptor beta chains listed next were all sequenced from one sample in a study of blood T cell repertoires in COVID-19. Some clones are missing from TCRdb's copy, which holds only in-frame ones; the method was immunoSEQ multiplex PCR. The table lists around 300,000 clones, about 83% of them singletons. Sequences were obtained from PBMCs or T cells enriched from blood (not recorded which). The receptors come from a woman aged 35 to 49 who had recovered from COVID-19.

This clone was picked up a small number of times. The rearrangement joins TRBV2 to TRBJ1-5; perhaps TRBD1 as D (6 bases). The germline CDR1 and CDR2 sequences are SNHLY and FYNNEI. V was cut by 6 bases and J by 7 bases, with 22 bases left in between. The CDR3 has 16 amino acids. The CDR3 DNA follows: TGTGCCAGCAGGGAAACCCCCAGGGGAAGGGAACAGCCCCAGCATTTT. This translates into CASRETPRGREQPQHF.

This clone has a single count. V gene TRBV28 combines with J gene TRBJ2-2; TRBD1 might be the D (5 bases). Trimming left V 10 bases short and J 1 base short, with 10 bases between. This CDR3 is built from 13 residues. CDR1 MDHEN and CDR2 SYDVKM come from the germline V gene. The CDR3, as DNA: TGTGCCATTCAGGGAAGGAACACCGGGGAGCTGTTTTTT. Protein product: CAIQGRNTGELFF.

The chain combines TRBV28 with TRBJ2-1, with D maybe TRBD1 (5 bases). The CDR3 spans 13 residues. From germline, CDR1 is MDHEN and CDR2 SYDVKM. V dropped 6 bases and J dropped 4 bases, with 10 bases sitting between them. The CDR3 DNA is TGTGCCAGCAGATATGACAGTTACAATGAGCAGTTCTTC. Translated, it gives CASRYDSYNEQFF.

The chain recombines TRBV28 with TRBJ1-5; 10 bases line up with TRBD1. CDR1 and CDR2 (germline): MDHEN, SYDVKM. CDR3 length: 17 residues. The V and J ends lost 5 bases and 6 bases, in that order; junction bases with no gene match: 13. This chain's CDR3 is CASSGTGTGDLSQPQHF. The CDR3 DNA follows: TGTGCCAGCAGTGGGACCGGGACAGGGGATCTAAGTCAGCCCCAGCATTTT.

The chain has TRBV6-2 or TRBV6-3 and TRBJ2-3; 7 positions match TRBD2. There are 14 residues in the CDR3. CDR1 and CDR2 (germline): MNHEY, SVGEGT. Unmatched junction bases numbered 4, after V lost 4 bases and J lost 3 bases. CDR3 residues: CASSLIGRTDTQYF. The CDR3 DNA reads as TGTGCCAGCAGTTTGATCGGGAGGACAGATACGCAGTATTTT.

Only one count was recorded for this clone. CDR3 DNA: TGCGCCAGCAGCTTGGTGGCTCCGTCCTTAAACGAGCAGTACTTC. Encoded protein: CASSLVAPSLNEQYF. This rearrangement joins TRBV5-1 to TRBJ2-7; D is unclear. The germline gives CDR1 SGHRS, CDR2 YFSETQ. The CDR3 is 15 residues long. Trimming took 0 bases from V and 5 from J, leaving 15 bases between them.

V gene TRBV29-1 combines with J gene TRBJ2-7, with 8 nucleotides matching TRBD2. Germline V gives CDR1 SQVTM, CDR2 ANQGSEA. The ends lost 4 bases at V and 7 bases at J; junction bases unmatched: 6. This CDR3 comprises 12 residues. The CDR3 loop is CSVVFSGIEQYF. Here the CDR3 DNA reads TGCAGCGTTGTGTTTAGCGGGATAGAGCAGTACTTC.

This clone was counted between two and nine times. The chain employs TRBV27 and TRBJ2-2; no firm D call. From germline, CDR1 is MNHEY and CDR2 SMNVEV (reference sequence). V was cut by 8 bases and J by 1 base, with 8 bases left in between. The CDR3 consists of 13 residues. DNA for the CDR3: TGTGCCAGCTTTACGGTGAACACCGGGGAGCTGTTTTTT. Translation gives CASFTVNTGELFF.

This clone is a singleton in its sample. The chain uses TRBV4-1 and TRBJ2-3, with 14 nucleotides matching TRBD2. Germline V gene data show CDR1 as MGHRA and CDR2 as YSYEKL. The CDR3 spans 21 residues. Losses at the gene ends were 4 bases for V and 2 bases for J; bases not matched to a gene: 17. CDR3 amino acids: CASSLTPGLAGVTPPTDTQYF. The DNA of the CDR3 is TGCGCCAGCAGCCTAACGCCGGGACTAGCGGGGGTTACACCCCCCACAGATACGCAGTATTTT.

The chain uses TRBV28 and TRBJ1-2; TRBD1 matches at 8 bases. With V trimmed by 3 bases and J by 7 bases, 10 bases remained unmatched. Germline loops: CDR1 MDHEN, CDR2 SYDVKM. This CDR3 is 15 amino acids long. In nucleotides, the CDR3 is TGTGCCAGCAGTTTCACACCTCAGGGGGCGGGTGGCTACACCTTC. This gives the protein CASSFTPQGAGGYTF.

In this sample, this clone turned up once. This sequence joins TRBV14 and TRBJ2-3; 7 positions agree with TRBD2. V gave up 2 bases and J gave up 5 bases; unmatched junction bases: 7. Germline V gene sequence: CDR1 SGHDN, CDR2 FVKESK. This CDR3 has 15 amino acids. DNA for the CDR3: TGTGCCAGCAGCCAAAAGCCGGCGGGGGTAGATACGCAGTATTTT. It codes for CASSQKPAGVDTQYF.

J is TRBJ1-3 and V is TRBV4-3; D uncertain. The V gene's germline CDR1 is LGHNA and CDR2 YSLEER. The CDR3 extends over 14 amino acids. Trimming took 1 base from V and 3 from J, leaving 7 bases between them. CDR3 loop: CASSQAGDGNTIYF. As DNA, the CDR3 is TGCGCCAGCAGCCAAGCCGGTGATGGAAACACCATATATTTT.

The V call is TRBV5-4, the J call TRBJ2-5; maybe TRBD1 (5 bases). Germline lookup yields CDR1 SGHNT and CDR2 YYREEE (reference sequence). Trimming took 4 bases from V and 2 from J, leaving 15 bases between them. The length of the CDR3 is 15 residues. CDR3 in DNA: TGTGCCAGCAGCCCTGACAGCCTACTACAAGAGACCCAGTACTTC. It is translated as CASSPDSLLQETQYF.

V usage is TRBV11-3 and J usage is TRBJ2-1; TRBD2 aligns across 14 bases. The CDR3 sequence is 18 residues long. V gave up 5 bases and J gave up 2 bases; unmatched junction bases: 8. Germline CDR1 reads SGHNT; CDR2 reads YENEEA. The CDR3 reads CASSPGTSGRGTYNEQFF. The CDR3 DNA follows: TGTGCCAGCAGCCCAGGGACTAGCGGGAGAGGGACCTACAATGAGCAGTTCTTC. Complete variable domain (other parts from reference TRBV11-3 and TRBJ2-1): EAGVVQSPRYKIIEKKQPVAFWCNPISGHNTLYWYLQNLGQGPELLIRYENEEAVDDSQLPKDRFSAERLKGVDSTLKIQPAELGDSAVYLCASSPGTSGRGTYNEQFFGPGTRLTVL.

The chain uses TRBV15 and TRBJ1-5; TRBD1 agrees at 10 bases. The CDR3 runs 16 residues. Unmatched junction bases numbered 8, after V lost 6 bases and J lost 3 bases. The germline V gene encodes CDR1 LNHNV and CDR2 YYDKDF (reference sequence). The chain's CDR3 is CATRGQGPQSNQPQHF. CDR3 nucleotide sequence: TGTGCCACCAGGGGACAGGGGCCCCAGTCCAATCAGCCCCAGCATTTT.

V usage is TRBV19 and J usage is TRBJ1-5; a weak D match, TRBD1 (6 bases). CDR1 and CDR2 (germline): LNHDA, SQIVND (reference sequence). The germline V and J ends were trimmed by 7 bases and 0 bases, with 13 bases remaining between them. The CDR3 covers 15 residues. The CDR3 sequence: CASMWGPHSNQPQHF. As DNA, the CDR3 is TGTGCCAGTATGTGGGGGCCGCATAGCAATCAGCCCCAGCATTTT.

The V gene is TRBV5-4, the J gene TRBJ1-1; tentative D call: TRBD1 (5 bases). The germline V and J ends were trimmed by 0 bases and 7 bases, with 10 bases remaining between them. CDR1 is SGHNT, CDR2 YYREEE, per germline (reference sequence). This CDR3 region has 13 residues. The CDR3 is CASSLGATVEAFF. The CDR3 DNA reads TGTGCCAGCAGCTTGGGCGCGACAGTTGAAGCTTTCTTT.

This clone was counted a single time. The rearrangement links TRBV20-1 to TRBJ2-1; D is perhaps TRBD2 (6 bases). V was clipped by 3 bases and J by 0 bases, with 18 bases between them. Germline CDR1 DFQATT, CDR2 SNEGSKA (reference sequence). This CDR3 is built from 17 residues. The CDR3 bases are TGCAGTGCTAGTGGCCCTTCGGGGGATACCTCCTACAATGAGCAGTTCTTC. Amino acids: CSASGPSGDTSYNEQFF.

V gene TRBV28 combines with J gene TRBJ1-5, with TRBD1 identical over 10 bases. The CDR3 contains 17 residues. Germline assignment: CDR1 MDHEN and CDR2 SYDVKM. Unmatched junction bases numbered 12, after V lost 5 bases and J lost 5 bases. The CDR3 nucleotides read TGTGCCAGCAGTCGACTCCGGGACAGGGGAGTTCATCAGCCCCAGCATTTT. The encoded protein is CASSRLRDRGVHQPQHF.

A single count supports this clone. The chain couples TRBV29-1 to TRBJ2-5; perhaps TRBD1 as D (6 bases). Trimming left V 6 bases short and J 4 bases short, with 12 bases between. This CDR3 region has 12 residues. Germline V CDR1 and CDR2: SQVTM, ANQGSEA. CDR3 protein: CSVRDTLETQYF. CDR3 DNA: TGCAGCGTCCGGGACACACTAGAGACCCAGTACTTC. Filled out from reference TRBV29-1 and TRBJ2-5, the complete variable domain reads SAVISQKPSRDICQRGTSLTIQCQVDSQVTMMFWYRQQPGQSLTLIATANQGSEATYESGFVIDKFPISRPNLTFSTLTVSNMSPEDSSIYLCSVRDTLETQYFGPGTRLLVL.

This clone has just one count. This chain links TRBV7-2 with TRBJ2-7; TRBD1 might be the D (6 bases). Between the trimmed V and J ends, which lost 4 bases and 3 bases, there was a span of 13 bases. The CDR3 length is 14 residues. The germline V gene has CDR1 SGHTA and CDR2 FQGNSA. CDR3: CASSSGGQIYEQYF. The CDR3 DNA reads as TGTGCCAGCAGCTCAGGAGGACAGATCTACGAGCAGTACTTC.

This chain links TRBV7-2 with TRBJ1-2; maybe TRBD1 (6 bases). The length of the CDR3 is 14 residues. The V gene's germline CDR1 is SGHTA and CDR2 FQGNSA. V was cut by 4 bases and J by 8 bases, with 17 bases left in between. CDR3 residues: CASSSEQGGFGYTF. The CDR3 region has the DNA TGTGCCAGCAGCTCGGAACAGGGTGGTTTCGGCTACACCTTC.

The chain recombines TRBV19 with TRBJ2-7, with a possible D match to TRBD1 (5 bases). The CDR3 length is 14 residues. The germline V gene encodes CDR1 LNHDA and CDR2 SQIVND (reference sequence). Trimming removed 3 bases from V and 7 bases from J, with 16 bases in between. Here the CDR3 reads CASSMRQGVGEQYF. CDR3 in DNA: TGTGCCAGTAGTATGCGTCAGGGTGTAGGGGAGCAGTACTTC. The complete variable domain, with remaining parts taken from reference TRBV19 and TRBJ2-7, reads DGGITQSPKYLFRKEGQNVTLSCEQNLNHDAMYWYRQDPGQGLRLIYYSQIVNDFQKGDIAEGYSVSREKKESFPLTVTSAQKNPTAFYLCASSMRQGVGEQYFGPGTRLTVT.

The genes are TRBV19 and TRBJ2-1; TRBD2 matches at 7 bases. The germline CDR1 and CDR2 sequences are LNHDA and SQIVND (reference sequence). V was clipped by 6 bases and J by 7 bases; unmatched bases: 9. The CDR3 has 14 amino acids. CDR3: CASRNSGLRNEQFF. CDR3 DNA: TGTGCCAGTAGAAATAGCGGGCTACGGAATGAGCAGTTCTTC.

The V and J genes are TRBV7-2 and TRBJ2-5; 12 bases agree with TRBD2. Trimming took 5 bases from V and 1 from J; bases not matched to a gene: 5. The germline V gene encodes CDR1 SGHTA and CDR2 FQGNSA. CDR3 length: 16 residues. This chain's CDR3 is CASSQGGLAGQETQYF. The CDR3 nucleotides are TGTGCCAGCAGCCAGGGGGGACTAGCGGGCCAAGAGACCCAGTACTTC.

This chain uses TRBV7-2 with TRBJ2-1; 8 bases align to TRBD2. V gave up 3 bases and J gave up 4 bases; unmatched junction bases: 5. Germline V CDR1 and CDR2: SGHTA, FQGNSA. The CDR3 has 15 amino acids. CDR3 bases: TGTGCCAGCAGCTTCGGGACTAGTATGTACAATGAGCAGTTCTTC. It translates to CASSFGTSMYNEQFF.

V usage is TRBV4-1 and J usage is TRBJ2-1; maybe TRBD2 (6 bases). CDR1 is MGHRA and CDR2 is YSYEKL in the germline V gene. V dropped 2 bases and J dropped 8 bases, with 13 bases sitting between them. The CDR3 runs to 14 residues. DNA for the CDR3: TGCGCCAGCAGCCAAACCCCTCTAGCGCATGAGCAGTTCTTC. Translating it yields CASSQTPLAHEQFF.

This clone was picked up a small number of times. The V and J genes are TRBV5-4 and TRBJ2-3, with 9 bases matching TRBD1. There are 15 residues in the CDR3. V lost 3 bases and J lost 2; bases outside the gene matches: 4. Germline V gene lookup returns CDR1 SGHNT and CDR2 YYREEE (reference sequence). DNA of the CDR3: TGTGCCAGCAGCTCCGGACAGGGGTACACAGATACGCAGTATTTT. This codes for CASSSGQGYTDTQYF.

V and J are TRBV30 and TRBJ2-5, with TRBD2 identical over 7 bases. Germline V gene sequence: CDR1 GTSNPN, CDR2 SVGIG (reference sequence). The CDR3 runs 19 residues. After removal of 2 bases from V and 4 bases from J, the junction contained 22 bases not matched to a gene. The CDR3 spells CAWSYDPFRTRSPTETQYF. CDR3 nucleotides: TGTGCCTGGAGTTACGATCCGTTTAGGACTAGGTCCCCTACAGAGACCCAGTACTTC.

The chain couples TRBV2 to TRBJ2-2, with 9 bases lining up with TRBD2. The CDR3 runs to 16 residues. Germline CDR1 SNHLY, CDR2 FYNNEI. After removal of 5 bases from V and 4 bases from J, the junction contained 8 bases not matched to a gene. In nucleotides, the CDR3 is TGTGCCAGCAGTCGCCTAGCGGGACCGCCCACCGGGGAGCTGTTTTTT. Its translation: CASSRLAGPPTGELFF.